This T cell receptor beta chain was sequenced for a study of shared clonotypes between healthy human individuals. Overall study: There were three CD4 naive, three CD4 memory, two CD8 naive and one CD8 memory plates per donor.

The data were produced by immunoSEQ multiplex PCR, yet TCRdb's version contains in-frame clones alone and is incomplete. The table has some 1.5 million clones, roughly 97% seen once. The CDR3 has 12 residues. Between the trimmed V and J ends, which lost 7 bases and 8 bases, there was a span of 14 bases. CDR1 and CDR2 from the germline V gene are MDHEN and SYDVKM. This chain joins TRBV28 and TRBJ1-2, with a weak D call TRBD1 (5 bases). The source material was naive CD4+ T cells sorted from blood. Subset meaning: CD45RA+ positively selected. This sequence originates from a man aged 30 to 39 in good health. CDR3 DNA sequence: TGTGCCAGCAATCGGGGCGGTTTAGGCTACACCTTC. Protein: CASNRGGLGYTF.